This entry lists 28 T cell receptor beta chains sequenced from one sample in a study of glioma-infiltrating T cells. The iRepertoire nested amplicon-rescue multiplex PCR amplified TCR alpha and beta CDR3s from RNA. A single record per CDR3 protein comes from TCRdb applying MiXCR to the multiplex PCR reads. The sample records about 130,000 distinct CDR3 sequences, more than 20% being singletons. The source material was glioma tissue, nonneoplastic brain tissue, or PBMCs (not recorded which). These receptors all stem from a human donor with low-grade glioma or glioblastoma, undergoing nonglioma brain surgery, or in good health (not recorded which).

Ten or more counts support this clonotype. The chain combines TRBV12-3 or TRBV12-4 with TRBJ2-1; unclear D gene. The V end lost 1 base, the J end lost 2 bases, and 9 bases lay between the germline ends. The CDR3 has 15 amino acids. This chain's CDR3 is CASSLVAETYNEQFF. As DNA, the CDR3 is TGTGCCAGCAGTTTAGTAGCAGAGACCTACAATGAGCAGTTCTTC.

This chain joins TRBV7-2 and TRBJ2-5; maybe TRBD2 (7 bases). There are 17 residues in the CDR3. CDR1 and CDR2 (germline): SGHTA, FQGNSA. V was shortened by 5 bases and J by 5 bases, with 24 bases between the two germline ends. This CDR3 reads CASSPQWGGRRRETQYF. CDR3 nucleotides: TGTGCCAGCAGCCCGCAATGGGGGGGCAGACGACGGGAGACCCAGTACTTC.

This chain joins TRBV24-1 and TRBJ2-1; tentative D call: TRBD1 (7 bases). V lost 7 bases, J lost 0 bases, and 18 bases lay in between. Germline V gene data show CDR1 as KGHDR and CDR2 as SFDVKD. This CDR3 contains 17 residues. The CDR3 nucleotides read TGTGCCACCAGCACTAATCAGGGGGGAGCCTCCTACAATGAGCAGTTCTTC. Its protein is CATSTNQGGASYNEQFF.

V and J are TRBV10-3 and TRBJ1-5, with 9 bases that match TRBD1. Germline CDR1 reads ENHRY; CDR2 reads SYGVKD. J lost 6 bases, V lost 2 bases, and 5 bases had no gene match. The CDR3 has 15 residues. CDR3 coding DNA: TGTGCCATCAGTGAGGACAGGGGGGGAAGTCAGCCCCAGCATTTT. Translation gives CAISEDRGGSQPQHF.

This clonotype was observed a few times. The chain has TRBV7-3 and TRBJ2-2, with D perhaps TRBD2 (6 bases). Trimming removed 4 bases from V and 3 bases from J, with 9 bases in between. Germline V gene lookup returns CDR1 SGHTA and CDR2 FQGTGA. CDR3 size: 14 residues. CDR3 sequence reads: CASSWGVHTGELFF. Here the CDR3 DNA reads TGTGCCAGCAGCTGGGGGGTTCACACCGGGGAGCTGTTTTTT.

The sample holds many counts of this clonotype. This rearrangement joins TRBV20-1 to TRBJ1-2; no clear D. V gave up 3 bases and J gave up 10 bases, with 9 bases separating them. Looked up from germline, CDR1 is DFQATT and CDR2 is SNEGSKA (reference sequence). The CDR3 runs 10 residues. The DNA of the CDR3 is TGCAGTGCTAGTGAGACTTACTACACCTTC. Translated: CSASETYYTF.

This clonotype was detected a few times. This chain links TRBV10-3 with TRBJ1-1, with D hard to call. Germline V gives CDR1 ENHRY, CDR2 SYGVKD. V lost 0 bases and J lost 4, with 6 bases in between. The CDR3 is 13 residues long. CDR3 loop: CAISESHSTEAFF. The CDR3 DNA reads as TGTGCCATCAGTGAGTCGCACAGCACTGAAGCTTTCTTT.

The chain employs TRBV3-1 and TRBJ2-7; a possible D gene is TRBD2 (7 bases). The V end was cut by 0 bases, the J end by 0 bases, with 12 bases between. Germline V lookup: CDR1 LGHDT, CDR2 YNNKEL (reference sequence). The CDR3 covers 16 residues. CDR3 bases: TGTGCCAGCAGCCAAGAGCCCGGGGGGCCCTCCTACGAGCAGTACGTC. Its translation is CASSQEPGGPSYEQYV.

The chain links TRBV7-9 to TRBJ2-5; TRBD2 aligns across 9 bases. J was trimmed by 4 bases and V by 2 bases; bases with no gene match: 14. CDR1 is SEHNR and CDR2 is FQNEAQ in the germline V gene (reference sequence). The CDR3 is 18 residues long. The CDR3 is CASSLTLTSGKGTETQYF. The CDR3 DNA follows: TGTGCCAGCAGCTTAACTTTGACTAGCGGAAAAGGCACAGAGACCCAGTACTTC.

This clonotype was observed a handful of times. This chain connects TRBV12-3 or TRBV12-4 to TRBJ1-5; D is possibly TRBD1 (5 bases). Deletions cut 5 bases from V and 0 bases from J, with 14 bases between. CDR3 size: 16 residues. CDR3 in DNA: TGTGCCAGCAGTGCTTCCAGGGAAATTAGCAATCAGCCCCAGCATTTT. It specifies CASSASREISNQPQHF.

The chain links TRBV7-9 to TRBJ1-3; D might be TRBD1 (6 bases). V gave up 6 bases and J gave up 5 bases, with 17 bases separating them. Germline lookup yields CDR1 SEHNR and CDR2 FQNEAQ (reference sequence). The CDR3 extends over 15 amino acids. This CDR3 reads CASRPDSALRNTIYF. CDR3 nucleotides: TGTGCCAGCAGACCGGACAGCGCGTTAAGAAACACCATATATTTT. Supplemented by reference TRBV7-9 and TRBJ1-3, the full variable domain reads DTGVSQNPRHKITKRGQNVTFRCDPISEHNRLYWYRQTLGQGPEFLTYFQNEAQLEKSRLLSDRFSAERPKGSFSTLEIQRTEQGDSAMYLCASRPDSALRNTIYFGEGSWLTVV.

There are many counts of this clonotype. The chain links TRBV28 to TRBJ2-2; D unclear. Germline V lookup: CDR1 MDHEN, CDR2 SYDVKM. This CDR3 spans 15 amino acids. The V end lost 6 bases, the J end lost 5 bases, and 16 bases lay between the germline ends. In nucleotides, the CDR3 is TGTGCCAGCAGCGTACCAGGAGAACAAACCGGGGAGCTGTTTTTT. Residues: CASSVPGEQTGELFF. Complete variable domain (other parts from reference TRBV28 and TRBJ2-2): DVKVTQSSRYLVKRTGEKVFLECVQDMDHENMFWYRQDPGLGLRLIYFSYDVKMKEKGDIPEGYSVSREKKERFSLILESASTNQTSMYLCASSVPGEQTGELFFGEGSRLTVL.

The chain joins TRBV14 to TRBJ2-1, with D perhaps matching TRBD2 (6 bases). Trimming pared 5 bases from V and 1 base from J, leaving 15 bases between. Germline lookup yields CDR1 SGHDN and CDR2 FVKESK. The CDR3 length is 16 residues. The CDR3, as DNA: TGTGCCAGCAGCGGACGGGACTCCCGATCCTACAATGAGCAGTTCTTC. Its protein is CASSGRDSRSYNEQFF.

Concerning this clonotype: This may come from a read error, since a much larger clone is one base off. The CDR3 coding sequence is TGTGCCAGCAGCGCGTTAATGGCAGACAATGAGCAGTTCTTC. It translates to CASSALMADNEQFF. The chain is built from TRBV7-2 and TRBJ2-1, with D hard to call. V lost 5 bases and J 5 bases, leaving 13 bases between the germline ends. The CDR3 is made up of 14 amino acids. Germline V gene sequence: CDR1 SGHTA, CDR2 FQGNSA. The whole variable domain, remainder taken from reference TRBV7-2 and TRBJ2-1, is GAGVSQSPSNKVTEKGKDVELRCDPISGHTALYWYRQSLGQGLEFLIYFQGNSAPDKSGLPSDRFSAERTGGSVSTLTIQRTQQEDSAVYLCASSALMADNEQFFGPGTRLTVL.

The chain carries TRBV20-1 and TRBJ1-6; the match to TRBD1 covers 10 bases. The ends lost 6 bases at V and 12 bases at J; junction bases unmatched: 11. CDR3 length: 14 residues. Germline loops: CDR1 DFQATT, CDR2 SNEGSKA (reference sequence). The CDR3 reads CSAEKTGGVKPLHF. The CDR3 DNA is TGCAGTGCCGAAAAGACAGGGGGCGTTAAACCCCTCCACTTT.

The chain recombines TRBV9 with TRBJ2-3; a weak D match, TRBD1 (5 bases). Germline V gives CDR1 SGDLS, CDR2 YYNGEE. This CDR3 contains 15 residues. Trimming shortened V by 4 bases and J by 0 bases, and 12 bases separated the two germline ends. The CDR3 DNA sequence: TGTGCCAGCAGCCCCAGGGTTGCTAGCACAGATACGCAGTATTTT. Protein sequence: CASSPRVASTDTQYF.

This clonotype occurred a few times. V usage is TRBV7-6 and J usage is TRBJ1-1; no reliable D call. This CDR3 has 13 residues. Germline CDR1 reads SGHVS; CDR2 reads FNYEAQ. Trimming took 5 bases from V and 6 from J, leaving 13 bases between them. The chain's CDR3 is CASSATADAEAFF. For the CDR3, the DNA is TGTGCCAGCAGCGCTACAGCTGACGCTGAAGCTTTCTTT.

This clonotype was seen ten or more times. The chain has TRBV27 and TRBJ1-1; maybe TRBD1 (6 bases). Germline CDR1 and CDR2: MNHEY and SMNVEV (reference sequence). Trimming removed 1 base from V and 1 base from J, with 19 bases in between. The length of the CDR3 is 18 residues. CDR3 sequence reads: CASSLLKIQNRANTEAFF. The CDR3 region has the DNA TGTGCCAGCAGTTTATTGAAGATCCAGAACAGGGCGAACACTGAAGCTTTCTTT.

In nucleotides, the CDR3 is TGTGCCAGCAGCTTAGATCAGGGACAGGGAGACTACGAGCAGTACGTC. As protein: CASSLDQGQGDYEQYV. The chain joins TRBV11-3 to TRBJ2-7, with 9 positions matching TRBD1. The CDR3 has 16 amino acids. Germline loops: CDR1 SGHNT, CDR2 YENEEA. Trimming cost V 0 bases and J 3 bases; bases outside gene matches: 6.

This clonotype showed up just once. DNA of the CDR3: TGTGCCAGCAGCTTAGGGAAACGGGGCTGGTCTGGAAACACCATATATTTT. It encodes CASSLGKRGWSGNTIYF. The chain couples TRBV7-6 to TRBJ1-3; TRBD1 might be the D (5 bases). CDR3 size: 17 residues. Germline V gene sequence: CDR1 SGHVS, CDR2 FNYEAQ. V dropped 1 base and J dropped 1 base, with 14 bases sitting between them.

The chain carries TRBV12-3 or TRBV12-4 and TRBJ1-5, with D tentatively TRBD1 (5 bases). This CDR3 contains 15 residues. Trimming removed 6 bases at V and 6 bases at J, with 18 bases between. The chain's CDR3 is CASSPMGGGAQPQHF. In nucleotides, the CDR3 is TGTGCCAGCAGCCCTATGGGGGGGGGAGCTCAGCCCCAGCATTTT.

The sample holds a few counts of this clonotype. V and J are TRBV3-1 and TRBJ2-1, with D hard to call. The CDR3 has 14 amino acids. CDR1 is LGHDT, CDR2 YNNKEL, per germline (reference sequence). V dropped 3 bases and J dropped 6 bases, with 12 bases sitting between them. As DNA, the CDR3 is TGTGCCAGCAGCCATCTTTCCTTGCCCAATGAGCAGTTCTTC. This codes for CASSHLSLPNEQFF.

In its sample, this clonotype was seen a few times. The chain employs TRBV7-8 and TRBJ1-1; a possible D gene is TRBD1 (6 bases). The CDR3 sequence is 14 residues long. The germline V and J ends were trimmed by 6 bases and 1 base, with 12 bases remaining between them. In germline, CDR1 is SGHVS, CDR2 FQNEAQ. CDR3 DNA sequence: TGTGCCAGCAGGGGCGGGACAAAGAACACTGAAGCTTTCTTT. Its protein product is CASRGGTKNTEAFF.

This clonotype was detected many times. CDR3 bases: TGTGCCAGCAGTGGGGGGACAGTTAGCAATCAGCCCCAGCATTTT. It is translated as CASSGGTVSNQPQHF. The rearrangement uses TRBV25-1 and TRBJ1-5; 7 nucleotides line up with TRBD1. The junction had 3 bases not matched to a gene; V was cut back by 4 bases and J by 0 bases. The CDR3 is 15 amino acids. Germline V gives CDR1 MGHDK, CDR2 SYGVNS. The full variable domain, completed using reference TRBV25-1 and TRBJ1-5, is EADIYQTPRYLVIGTGKKITLECSQTMGHDKMYWYQQDPGMELHLIHYSYGVNSTEKGDLSSESTVSRIRTEHFPLTLESARPSHTSQYLCASSGGTVSNQPQHFGDGTRLSIL.

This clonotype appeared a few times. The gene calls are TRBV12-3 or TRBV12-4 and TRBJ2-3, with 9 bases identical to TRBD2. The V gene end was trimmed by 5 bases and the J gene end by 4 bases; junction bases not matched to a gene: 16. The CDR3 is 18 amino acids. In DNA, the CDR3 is TGTGCCAGCAGTCCCCACCGACGCGGGGGGGCCCTGGCAGATACGCAGTATTTT. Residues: CASSPHRRGGALADTQYF.

This CDR3 reads CASSHPGQINYGYTF. The CDR3 DNA reads as TGTGCCAGCAGCCACCCGGGACAGATTAACTATGGCTACACCTTC. The chain is built from TRBV3-1 and TRBJ1-2; 7 positions match TRBD1. The V segment lost 3 bases and the J segment 1 base; nucleotides outside the gene matches: 5. This CDR3 has 15 residues. Germline CDR1 LGHDT, CDR2 YNNKEL (reference sequence).

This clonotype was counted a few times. The CDR3 nucleotides are TGTGCCAGCAGTTCGCCCCCGGGGAACACTGAAGCTTTCTTT. As protein: CASSSPPGNTEAFF. This sequence joins TRBV12-3 or TRBV12-4 and TRBJ1-1; D gene unclear. V lost 4 bases, J lost 1 base, and 10 bases lay in between. CDR3 length equals 14 residues.

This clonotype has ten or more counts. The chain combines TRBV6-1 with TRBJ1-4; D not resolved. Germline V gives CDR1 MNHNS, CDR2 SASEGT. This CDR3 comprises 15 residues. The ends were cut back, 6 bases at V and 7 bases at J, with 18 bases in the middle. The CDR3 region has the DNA TGTGCCAGCAGCAAAGAAGGACTCCCCCGTGAAAAACTGTTTTTT. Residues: CASSKEGLPREKLFF.